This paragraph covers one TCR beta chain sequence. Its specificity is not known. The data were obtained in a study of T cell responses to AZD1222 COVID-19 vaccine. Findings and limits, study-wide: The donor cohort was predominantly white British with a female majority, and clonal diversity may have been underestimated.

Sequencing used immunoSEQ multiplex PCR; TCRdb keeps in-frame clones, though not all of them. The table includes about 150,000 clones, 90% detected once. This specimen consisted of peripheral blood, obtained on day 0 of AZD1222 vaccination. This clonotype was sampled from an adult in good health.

CDR3 nucleotides: TGCAGCGTTGATAACGGTGGCTACACCTTC. It translates to CSVDNGGYTF. J is TRBJ1-2 and V is TRBV29-1; no definite D call. The V end lost 3 bases, the J end lost 7 bases, and 6 bases lay between the germline ends. The CDR3 extends over 10 amino acids. CDR1 is SQVTM and CDR2 is ANQGSEA in the germline V gene.